This T cell receptor beta chain was retrieved from a study of shared clonotypes between healthy human individuals. CD4+ cell separation produced CD45RA+ naive and CD45RA-negative memory subsets. Clones were sequenced by immunoSEQ multiplex PCR, and TCRdb holds only the in-frame ones, with some missing. The repertoire holds millions of clones, more than 80% seen once, with roughly 0.15% in the top ten. CDR3 size: 14 residues. V dropped 2 bases and J dropped 0 bases, with 8 bases sitting between them. The V gene's germline CDR1 is SEHNR and CDR2 FQNEAQ (reference sequence). The J gene is TRBJ2-7, the V gene TRBV7-9; a possible D gene is TRBD2 (5 bases). The clonotype originates from a man between 18 and 35 years old in good health. The sample comprised naive CD4+ T cells sorted from blood. The subset is: CD45RA+ positively selected. The CDR3 DNA sequence: TGTGCCAGCAGCTTAAGACGGGGCTCCTACGAGCAGTACTTC. This gives the protein CASSLRRGSYEQYF.